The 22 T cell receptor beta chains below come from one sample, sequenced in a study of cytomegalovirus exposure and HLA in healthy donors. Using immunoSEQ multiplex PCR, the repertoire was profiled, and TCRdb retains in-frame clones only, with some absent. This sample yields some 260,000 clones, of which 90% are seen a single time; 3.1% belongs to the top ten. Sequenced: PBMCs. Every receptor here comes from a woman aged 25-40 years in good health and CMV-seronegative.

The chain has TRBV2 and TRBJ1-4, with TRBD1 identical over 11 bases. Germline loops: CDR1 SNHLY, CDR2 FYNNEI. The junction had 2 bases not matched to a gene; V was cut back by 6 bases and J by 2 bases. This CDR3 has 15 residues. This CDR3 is CASRDRGLTNEKLFF. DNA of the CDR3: TGTGCCAGCAGGGACAGGGGGCTCACTAATGAAAAACTGTTTTTT. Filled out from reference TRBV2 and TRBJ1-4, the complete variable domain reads EPEVTQTPSHQVTQMGQEVILRCVPISNHLYFYWYRQILGQKVEFLVSFYNNEISEKSEIFDDQFSVERPDGSNFTLKIRSTKLEDSAMYFCASRDRGLTNEKLFFGSGTQLSVL.

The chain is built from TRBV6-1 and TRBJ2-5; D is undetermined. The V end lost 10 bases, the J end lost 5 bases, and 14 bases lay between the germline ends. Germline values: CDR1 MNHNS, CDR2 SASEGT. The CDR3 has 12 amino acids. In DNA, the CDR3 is TGTGCCACCTCGATTTTAAGGGAGACCCAGTACTTC. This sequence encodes CATSILRETQYF.

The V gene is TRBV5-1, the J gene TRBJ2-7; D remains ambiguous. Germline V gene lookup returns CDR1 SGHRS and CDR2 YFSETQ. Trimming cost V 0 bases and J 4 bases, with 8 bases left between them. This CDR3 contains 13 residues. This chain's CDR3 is CASSLEVTYEQYF. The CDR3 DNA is TGCGCCAGCAGCTTGGAGGTGACGTACGAGCAGTACTTC.

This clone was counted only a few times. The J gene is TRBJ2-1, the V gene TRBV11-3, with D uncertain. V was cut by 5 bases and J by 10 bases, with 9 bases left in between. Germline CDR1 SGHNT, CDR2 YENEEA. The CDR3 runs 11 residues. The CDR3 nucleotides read TGTGCCAGCAGCATGGAAGCCGAGCAGTTCTTC. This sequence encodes CASSMEAEQFF.

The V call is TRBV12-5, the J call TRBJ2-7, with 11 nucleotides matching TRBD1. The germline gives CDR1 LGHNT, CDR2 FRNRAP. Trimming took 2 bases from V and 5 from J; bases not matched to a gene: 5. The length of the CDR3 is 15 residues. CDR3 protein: CASGLPGQGVDEQYF. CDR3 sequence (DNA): TGTGCTAGTGGTTTGCCGGGACAGGGGGTGGACGAGCAGTACTTC.

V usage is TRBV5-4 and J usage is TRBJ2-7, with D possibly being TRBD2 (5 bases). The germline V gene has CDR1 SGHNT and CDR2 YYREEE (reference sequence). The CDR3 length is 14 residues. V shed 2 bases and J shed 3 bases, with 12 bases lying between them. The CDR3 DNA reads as TGTGCCAGCAGCTTACCAGAGGGAAGCTACGAGCAGTACTTC. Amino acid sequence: CASSLPEGSYEQYF.

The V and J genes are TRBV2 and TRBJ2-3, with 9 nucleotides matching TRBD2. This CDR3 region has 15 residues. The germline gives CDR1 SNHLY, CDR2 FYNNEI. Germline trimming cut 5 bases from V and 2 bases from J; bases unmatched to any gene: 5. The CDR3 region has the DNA TGTGCCAGCAGTTCCGGGACTAGCCTCACAGATACGCAGTATTTT. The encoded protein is CASSSGTSLTDTQYF.

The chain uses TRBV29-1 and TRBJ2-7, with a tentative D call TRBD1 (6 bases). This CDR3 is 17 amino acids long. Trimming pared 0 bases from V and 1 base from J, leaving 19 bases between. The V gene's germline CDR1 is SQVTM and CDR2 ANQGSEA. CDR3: CSVEEGGTGHGSYEQYF. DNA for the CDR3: TGCAGCGTTGAAGAAGGGGGAACAGGGCACGGGTCCTACGAGCAGTACTTC.

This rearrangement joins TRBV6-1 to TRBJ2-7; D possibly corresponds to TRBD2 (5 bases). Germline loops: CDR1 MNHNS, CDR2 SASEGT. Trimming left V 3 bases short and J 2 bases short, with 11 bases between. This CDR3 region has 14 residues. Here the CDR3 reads CASSDIEGAYEQYF. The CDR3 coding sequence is TGTGCCAGCAGTGATATTGAGGGAGCCTACGAGCAGTACTTC.

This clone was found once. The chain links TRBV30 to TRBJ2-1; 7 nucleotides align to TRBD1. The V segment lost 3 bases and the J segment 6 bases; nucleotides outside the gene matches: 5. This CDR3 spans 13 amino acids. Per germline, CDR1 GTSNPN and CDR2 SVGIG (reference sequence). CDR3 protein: CAWSPGQSNEQFF. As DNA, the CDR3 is TGTGCCTGGAGCCCGGGACAGTCCAATGAGCAGTTCTTC.

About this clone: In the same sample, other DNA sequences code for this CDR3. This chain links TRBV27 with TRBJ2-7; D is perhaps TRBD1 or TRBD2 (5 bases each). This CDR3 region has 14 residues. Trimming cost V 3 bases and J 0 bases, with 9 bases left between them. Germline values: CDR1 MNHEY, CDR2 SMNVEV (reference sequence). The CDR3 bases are TGTGCCAGCAGTTTGGGACGGAGCTCCTACGAGCAGTACTTC. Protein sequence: CASSLGRSSYEQYF.

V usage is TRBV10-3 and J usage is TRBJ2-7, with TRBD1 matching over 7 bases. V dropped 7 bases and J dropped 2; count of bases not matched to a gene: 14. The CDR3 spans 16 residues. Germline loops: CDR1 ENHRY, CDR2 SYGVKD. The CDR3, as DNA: TGTGCCATCAAACAATCGACAGGGAAATTAACCTACGAGCAGTACTTC. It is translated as CAIKQSTGKLTYEQYF.

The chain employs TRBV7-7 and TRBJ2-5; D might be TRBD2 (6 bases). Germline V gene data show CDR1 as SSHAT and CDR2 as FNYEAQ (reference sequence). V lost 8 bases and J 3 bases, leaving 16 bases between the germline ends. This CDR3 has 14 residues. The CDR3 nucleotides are TGTGCCAGCTTCGGGGGTGGAGTCAAAGAGACCCAGTACTTC. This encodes CASFGGGVKETQYF.

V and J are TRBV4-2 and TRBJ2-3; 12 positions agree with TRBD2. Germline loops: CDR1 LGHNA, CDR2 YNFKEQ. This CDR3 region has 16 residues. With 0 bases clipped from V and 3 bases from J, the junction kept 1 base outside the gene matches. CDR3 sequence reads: CASSQDLAGGTDTQYF. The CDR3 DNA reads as TGTGCCAGCAGCCAAGATCTAGCGGGAGGGACAGATACGCAGTATTTT.

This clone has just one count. CDR3 residues: CASSLQPLAGNEQYF. CDR3 sequence (DNA): TGTGCCAGCAGCTTACAGCCACTAGCGGGAAACGAGCAGTACTTC. The chain couples TRBV7-2 to TRBJ2-7; 10 bases line up with TRBD2. The junction had 6 bases not matched to a gene; V was cut back by 2 bases and J by 5 bases. The CDR3 totals 15 residues. Looked up from germline, CDR1 is SGHTA and CDR2 is FQGNSA. Supplemented by reference TRBV7-2 and TRBJ2-7, the full variable domain reads GAGVSQSPSNKVTEKGKDVELRCDPISGHTALYWYRQSLGQGLEFLIYFQGNSAPDKSGLPSDRFSAERTGGSVSTLTIQRTQQEDSAVYLCASSLQPLAGNEQYFGPGTRLTVT.

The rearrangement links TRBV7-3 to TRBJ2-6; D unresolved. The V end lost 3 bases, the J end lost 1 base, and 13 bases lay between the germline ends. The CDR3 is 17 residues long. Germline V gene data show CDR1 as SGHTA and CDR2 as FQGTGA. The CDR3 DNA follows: TGTGCCAGCAGCTTTAGCCCCCTTCGGTCTGGGGCCAACGTCCTGACTTTC. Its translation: CASSFSPLRSGANVLTF.

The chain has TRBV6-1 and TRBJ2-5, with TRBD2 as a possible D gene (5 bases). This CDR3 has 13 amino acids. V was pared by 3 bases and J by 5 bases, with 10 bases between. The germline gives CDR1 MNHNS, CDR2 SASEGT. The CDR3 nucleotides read TGTGCCAGCAGTGAGTCGCGGAGGGAGACCCAGTACTTC. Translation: CASSESRRETQYF.

This CDR3 is CASSQDGEKLFF. As DNA, the CDR3 is TGTGCCAGCAGCCAAGATGGTGAAAAACTGTTTTTT. V and J are TRBV7-2 and TRBJ1-4; D is uncertain. The CDR3 is 12 amino acids. CDR1 SGHTA and CDR2 FQGNSA come from the germline V gene. Trimming pared 5 bases from V and 7 bases from J, leaving 8 bases between.

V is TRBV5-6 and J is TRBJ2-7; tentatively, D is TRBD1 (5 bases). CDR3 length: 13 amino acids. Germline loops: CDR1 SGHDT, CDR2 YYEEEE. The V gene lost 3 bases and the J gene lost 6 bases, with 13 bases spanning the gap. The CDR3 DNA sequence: TGTGCCAGCAGCTCCCCCAAGGGGCTCGAGCAGTACTTC. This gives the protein CASSSPKGLEQYF. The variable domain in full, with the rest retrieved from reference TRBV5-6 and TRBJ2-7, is DAGVTQSPTHLIKTRGQQVTLRCSPKSGHDTVSWYQQALGQGPQFIFQYYEEEERQRGNFPDRFSGHQFPNYSSELNVNALLLGDSALYLCASSSPKGLEQYFGPGTRLTVT.

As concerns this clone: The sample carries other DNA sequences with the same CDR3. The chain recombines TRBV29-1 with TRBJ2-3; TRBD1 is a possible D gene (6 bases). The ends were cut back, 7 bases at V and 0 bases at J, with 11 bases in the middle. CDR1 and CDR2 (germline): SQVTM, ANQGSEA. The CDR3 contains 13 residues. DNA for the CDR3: TGCAGCGCTGGGACAACTAGCACAGATACGCAGTATTTT. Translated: CSAGTTSTDTQYF.

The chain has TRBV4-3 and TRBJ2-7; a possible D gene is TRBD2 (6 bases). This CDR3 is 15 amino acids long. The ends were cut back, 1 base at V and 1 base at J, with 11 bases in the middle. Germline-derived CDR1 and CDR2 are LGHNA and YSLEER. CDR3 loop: CASSQGSGRSYEQYF. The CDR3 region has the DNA TGCGCCAGCAGCCAAGGATCCGGGAGATCCTACGAGCAGTACTTC.

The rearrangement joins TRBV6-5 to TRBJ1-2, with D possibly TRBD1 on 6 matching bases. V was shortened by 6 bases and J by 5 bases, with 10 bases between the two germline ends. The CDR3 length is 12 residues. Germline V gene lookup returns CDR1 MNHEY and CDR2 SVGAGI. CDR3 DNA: TGTGCCAGCAGCAGGGGTGAATATGGCTACACCTTC. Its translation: CASSRGEYGYTF.